Ten or more counts support the clone carrying this TCR beta chain. Trimming took 4 bases from V and 5 from J, leaving 15 bases between them. Germline V lookup: CDR1 SGHRS, CDR2 YFSETQ. This CDR3 has 14 residues. According to the study, TCR beta libraries were built with iRepertoire HTBI primers and CDR3-region Arm-PCR. TCRdb itself ran the multiplex PCR reads through MiXCR, one entry per CDR3 protein. Of around 340,000 distinct CDR3 sequences listed, about 18% are singletons. The time point: persistent/refractory GD, antithyroid drugs over 5 years with positive TRAb. PBMC RNA served as the TCR library source. Diagnoses of Graves' disease were made by American Thyroid Association guidelines. This specimen comes from a study of regulatory T cells in long-lasting Graves disease.

The rearrangement uses TRBV5-1 and TRBJ1-1; tentatively, D is TRBD1 (5 bases). Here the sequenced sample was peripheral blood mononuclear cells (PBMCs), taken when the disease was refractory, from a patient treated with antithyroid drugs. The sequence derives from a female donor with Graves disease. The CDR3 bases are TGCGCCAGCAGCATGGGGACGGATTGGACTGAAGCTTTCTTT. It translates to CASSMGTDWTEAFF.